A selection of T cell receptor beta chains follows, all from one sample in a study of PD-1 blockade in mismatch repair-deficient tumors. TCRdb's copy holds only in-frame clones and misses some; the assay was immunoSEQ multiplex PCR. This sample has around 110,000 clones, with around three quarters found just once. Sequenced material: peripheral blood, taken 60 weeks after starting pembrolizumab. Every receptor here comes from an adult with mismatch repair-deficient cancer. CDR3s include the opening cysteine and the closing phenylalanine or tryptophan. D genes are given only for firm matches. Only some rows state a clone size, as once, few, many or a class for expanded clones.

. | TRBJ2-3 | TRBV7-2 | . | TGTGCCAGCAGCTCAAGGGGCCCAGATACGCAGTATTTT | CASSSRGPDTQYF
. | TRBJ1-2 | TRBV19 | . | TGTGCCAGTAGTACCCGGGCCGGCGGCTACACCTTC | CASSTRAGGYTF
TRBD1 | TRBJ2-7 | TRBV27 | . | TGTGCCAGCAGTTCCTGGGACAGGGAGCACGAGCAGTACTTC | CASSSWDREHEQYF
TRBD2 | TRBJ2-5 | TRBV29-1 | . | TGCAGCGTTGTAACTCCGACTAGCGGGAGAAGGGAGACCCAGTACTTC | CSVVTPTSGRRETQYF
TRBD2 | TRBJ2-3 | TRBV7-8 | . | TGTGCCAGCAGCGACTCCTCTCTAGCGGGAGCCACAGATACGCAGTATTTT | CASSDSSLAGATDTQYF
TRBD2 | TRBJ2-1 | TRBV7-8 | . | TGTGCCAGCAGCTTAGGGGGGGGATTGGGCAATGAGCAGTTCTTC | CASSLGGGLGNEQFF
TRBD2 | TRBJ2-1 | TRBV27 | . | TGTGCCAGCAGTTCCTACGGACTAGCGCCCCTTTCCTACAATGAGCAGTTCTTC | CASSSYGLAPLSYNEQFF
. | TRBJ2-3 | TRBV7-2 | . | TGTGCCAGCAGCCAGACGGGACCCGCGGGGTATTTT | CASSQTGPAGYF
. | TRBJ2-3 | TRBV21-1 | once | TGTGCCAGTTCAGGGACAGGGGAAGGCACAGATACGCAGTATTTT | CASSGTGEGTDTQYF
TRBD2 | TRBJ2-1 | TRBV11-3 | . | TGTGCCAGCAGCCTTGGAACTAGCGGGGCTTACAATGAGCAGTTCTTC | CASSLGTSGAYNEQFF
. | TRBJ2-5 | TRBV25-1 | . | TGTGCCAGCAGTGCGGCCGGGAGCTTGGAGACCCAGTACTTC | CASSAAGSLETQYF
. | TRBJ1-4 | TRBV2 | few | TGTGCCAGCATGGGGAGTGAAGGTGCTAATGAAAAACTGTTTTTT | CASMGSEGANEKLFF
. | TRBJ1-4 | TRBV25-1 | once | TGTGCCAGCAGTGACGGTACAGGGAAGGATGAAAAACTGTTTTTT | CASSDGTGKDEKLFF
TRBD2 | TRBJ2-1 | TRBV5-1 | . | TGCGCCAGCAGCTTTAGGAGCGGGGGCAATGAGCAGTTCTTC | CASSFRSGGNEQFF
. | TRBJ2-3 | TRBV5-1 | . | TGCGCCAGCAGCTCGTTGTCTAGCACAGATACGCAGTATTTT | CASSSLSSTDTQYF
TRBD1 | TRBJ2-7 | TRBV10-1 | . | TGCGCCAGCAGTGAGTCAGTGACAGGGGGCACCTACGAGCAGTACTTC | CASSESVTGGTYEQYF
. | TRBJ2-1 | TRBV29-1 | . | TGCAGCGTTGGAATCACTGAGCAGTTCTTC | CSVGITEQFF
. | TRBJ2-3 | TRBV6-6 | few | TGTGCCAGCAGGGGTTCTATCGCAGATACGCAGTATTTT | CASRGSIADTQYF
. | TRBJ2-6 | TRBV21-1 | . | TGTGCCAGCAGCAAGGGACACACGTCCGACTCTGGGGCCAACGTCCTGACTTTC | CASSKGHTSDSGANVLTF
. | TRBJ2-1 | TRBV11-2 | . | TGTGCCAGCAGCTTTGGAGGGATCGCTAGACCGACTGCTTACAATGAGCAGTTCTTC | CASSFGGIARPTAYNEQFF
. | TRBJ2-7 | TRBV11-2 | . | TGTGCCAGCAGCTTACTGGCTGGGGCGGGCGAGCAGTACTTC | CASSLLAGAGEQYF
. | TRBJ2-3 | TRBV6-5 | . | TGTGCCAGCAGTTACGGGCGGGCCACTAGCACAGATACGCAGTATTTT | CASSYGRATSTDTQYF
TRBD2 | TRBJ2-2 | TRBV4-3 | once | TGCGCCAGCAGCCAAGCGATGAGCGGGAACCGCCCCGGGGAGCTGTTTTTT | CASSQAMSGNRPGELFF
TRBD1 | TRBJ1-1 | TRBV5-1 | . | TGCGCCAGCAACTTAGGGACAGGGAACACTGAAGCTTTCTTT | CASNLGTGNTEAFF
. | TRBJ1-4 | TRBV18 | . | TGTGCCAGCTCACCACCTGGGCTAGCTAATGAAAAACTGTTTTTT | CASSPPGLANEKLFF
. | TRBJ2-7 | TRBV21-1 | . | TGTGCCAGCAGCAAAAGTGGGAGCTCCTACGAGCAGTACTTC | CASSKSGSSYEQYF
. | TRBJ2-2 | TRBV19 | . | TGTGCCAGTAGAGATAGCGAGTCCACCGGGGAGCTGTTTTTT | CASRDSESTGELFF
TRBD2 | TRBJ2-7 | TRBV11-1 | . | TGTGCCAGCAGCTTACTGGCTAGCGGCTCCTACGAGCAGTACTTC | CASSLLASGSYEQYF
. | TRBJ1-3 | TRBV19 | . | TGTGCCAGTAGTGACGAAACGTTCTCTGGAAACACCATATATTTT | CASSDETFSGNTIYF
TRBD1 | TRBJ1-4 | TRBV28 | . | TGTGCCAGCAGTAGGGGGCGAGAAAAACTGTTTTTT | CASSRGREKLFF
. | TRBJ1-2 | TRBV30 | few | TGTGCCTGGAGTGTAACTTCGGGCTATGGCTACACCTTC | CAWSVTSGYGYTF
. | TRBJ2-7 | TRBV5-5 | . | TGTGCCAGCAGCTCCCCGGGCCCCTACGAGCAGTACTTC | CASSSPGPYEQYF
TRBD1 | TRBJ1-3 | TRBV6-1 | . | TGTGCCAGCAGTAGGACAGGGGGCTCTGGAAACACCATATATTTT | CASSRTGGSGNTIYF
TRBD2 | TRBJ2-1 | TRBV7-2 | . | TGTGCCAGCAGACTCGGGACTAGCGGGTTCTATGAGCAGTTCTTC | CASRLGTSGFYEQFF
. | TRBJ2-7 | TRBV7-2 | . | TGTGCCAGCAGCTTAGTGGGCCTAAACTACGAGCAGTACTTC | CASSLVGLNYEQYF
. | TRBJ2-1 | TRBV27 | once | TGTGCCAGCAGTTTATCGTACAGTTACTCCTACAATGAGCAGTTCTTC | CASSLSYSYSYNEQFF
. | TRBJ2-3 | TRBV27 | . | TGTGCCAGCAGTCCGTACCTGGCGGGAACCACAGATACGCAGTATTTT | CASSPYLAGTTDTQYF
TRBD1 | TRBJ1-5 | TRBV10-1 | . | TGCGCCACCCCGGGACAGGGGGCTCGGGGGGCGAATCAGCCCCAGCATTTT | CATPGQGARGANQPQHF
. | TRBJ2-2 | TRBV2 | . | TGTGCCAGCAACTTTGTCGCGAACACCGGGGAGCTGTTTTTT | CASNFVANTGELFF
TRBD2 | TRBJ2-5 | TRBV5-1 | . | TGCGCCAGCAGCTTGGGGGCATTAGGACTGGGACTAGCGGACCACCAAGAGACCCAGTACTTC | CASSLGALGLGLADHQETQYF
. | TRBJ1-1 | TRBV6-5 | few | TGTGCCAGCACCACTACCGACAGAAACACTGAAGCTTTCTTT | CASTTTDRNTEAFF
TRBD2 | TRBJ2-5 | TRBV10-3 | . | TGTGCCATCGGGCGGGAGGGCCAAGAGACCCAGTACTTC | CAIGREGQETQYF
TRBD1 | TRBJ2-7 | TRBV27 | . | TGTGCCAGCAGGGGCACGGGACAGGGCGGCTACGAGCAGTACTTC | CASRGTGQGGYEQYF
TRBD1 | TRBJ2-7 | TRBV7-9 | once | TGTGCCAGCAGCGCATACAGGGGTCCCTACGAGCAGTACTTC | CASSAYRGPYEQYF
TRBD2 | TRBJ2-5 | TRBV7-8 | . | TGTGCCAGCAGCTTAGGACTAGCGGTTCAAGAGACCCAGTACTTC | CASSLGLAVQETQYF
TRBD2 | TRBJ2-3 | TRBV11-3 | . | TGTGCCAGCAGCTTAGATGGGACTATCGCAGATACGCAGTATTTT | CASSLDGTIADTQYF
. | TRBJ2-2 | TRBV7-3 | . | TGTGCCAGCAGCTTCCTTACCGGCGGGGAGCTGTTTTTT | CASSFLTGGELFF
. | TRBJ1-5 | TRBV5-4 | . | TGTGCCAGCAGCAGGGGGACCGGTCAGCCCCAGCATTTT | CASSRGTGQPQHF
. | TRBJ2-7 | TRBV4-1 | . | TGCGCCAGCAGCCAAGCTCGAGGGAGAAGGGATGGGGAGCAGTACTTC | CASSQARGRRDGEQYF
. | TRBJ2-2 | TRBV6-5 | . | TGTGCCAGCAGTCGAAGTACCGGGGAGCTGTTTTTT | CASSRSTGELFF
TRBD1 | TRBJ2-7 | TRBV28 | . | TGTGCCAGCCTATCCGGGACAGGGCCCTACGAGCAGTACTTC | CASLSGTGPYEQYF
. | TRBJ1-3 | TRBV5-5 | . | TGTGCCAGCAGCTTGCTGTTTACAGACACCATATATTTT | CASSLLFTDTIYF
. | TRBJ1-2 | TRBV27 | . | TGTGCCAGCAGTCCGTCGGGGGGTCGTGGCTACACCTTC | CASSPSGGRGYTF